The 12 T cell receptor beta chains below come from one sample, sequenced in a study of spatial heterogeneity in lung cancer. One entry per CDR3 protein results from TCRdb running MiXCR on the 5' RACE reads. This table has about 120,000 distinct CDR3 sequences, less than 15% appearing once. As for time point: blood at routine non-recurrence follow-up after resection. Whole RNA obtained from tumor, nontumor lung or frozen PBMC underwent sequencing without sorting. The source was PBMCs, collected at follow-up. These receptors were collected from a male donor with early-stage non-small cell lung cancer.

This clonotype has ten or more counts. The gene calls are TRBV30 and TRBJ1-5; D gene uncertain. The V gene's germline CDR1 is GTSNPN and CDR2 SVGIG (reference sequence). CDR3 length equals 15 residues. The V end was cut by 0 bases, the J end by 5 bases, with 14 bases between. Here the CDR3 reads CAWSVRRRTYQPQHF. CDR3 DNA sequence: TGTGCCTGGAGTGTCCGACGGCGAACCTATCAGCCCCAGCATTTT.

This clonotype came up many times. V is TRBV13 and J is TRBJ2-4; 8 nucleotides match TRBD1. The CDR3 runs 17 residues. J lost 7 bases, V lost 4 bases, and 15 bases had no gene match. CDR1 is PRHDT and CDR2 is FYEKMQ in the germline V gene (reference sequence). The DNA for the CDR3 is TGTGCCAGCAGCTCAACTAAGACAGGGGAGAGGAGGAACATTCAGTACTTC. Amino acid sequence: CASSSTKTGERRNIQYF.

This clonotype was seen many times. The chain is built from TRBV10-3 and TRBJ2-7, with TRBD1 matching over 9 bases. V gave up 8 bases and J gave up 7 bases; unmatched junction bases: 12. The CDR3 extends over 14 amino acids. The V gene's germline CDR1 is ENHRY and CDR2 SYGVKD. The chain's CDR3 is CAIGETGGVGEQYF. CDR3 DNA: TGTGCCATCGGGGAGACAGGGGGTGTCGGAGAGCAGTACTTC.

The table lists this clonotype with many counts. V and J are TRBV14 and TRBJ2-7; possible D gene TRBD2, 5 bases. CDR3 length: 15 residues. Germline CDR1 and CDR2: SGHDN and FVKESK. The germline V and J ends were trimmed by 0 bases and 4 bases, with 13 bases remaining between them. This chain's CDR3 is CASSQDSGRRYEQYF. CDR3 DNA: TGTGCCAGCAGCCAAGATTCCGGCAGGAGGTACGAGCAGTACTTC.

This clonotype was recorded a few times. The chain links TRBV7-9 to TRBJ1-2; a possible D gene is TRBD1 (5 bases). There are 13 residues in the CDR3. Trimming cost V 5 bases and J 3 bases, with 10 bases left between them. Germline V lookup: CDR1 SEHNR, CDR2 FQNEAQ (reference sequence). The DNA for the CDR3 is TGTGCCAGCAGCCAGGACACAGACTATGGCTACACCTTC. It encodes CASSQDTDYGYTF. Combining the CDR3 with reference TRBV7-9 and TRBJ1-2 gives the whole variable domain DTGVSQNPRHKITKRGQNVTFRCDPISEHNRLYWYRQTLGQGPEFLTYFQNEAQLEKSRLLSDRFSAERPKGSFSTLEIQRTEQGDSAMYLCASSQDTDYGYTFGSGTRLTVV.

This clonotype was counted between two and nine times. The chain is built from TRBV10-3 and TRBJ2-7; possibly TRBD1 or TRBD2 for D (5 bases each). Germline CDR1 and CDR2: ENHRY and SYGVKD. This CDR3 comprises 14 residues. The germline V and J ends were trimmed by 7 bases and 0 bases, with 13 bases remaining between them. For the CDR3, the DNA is TGTGCCATCAACTCGGGACGTAACTCCTACGAGCAGTACTTC. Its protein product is CAINSGRNSYEQYF.

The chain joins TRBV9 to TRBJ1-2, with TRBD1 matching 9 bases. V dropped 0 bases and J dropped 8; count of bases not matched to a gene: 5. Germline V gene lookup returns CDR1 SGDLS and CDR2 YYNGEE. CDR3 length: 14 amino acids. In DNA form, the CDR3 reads TGTGCCAGCAGCGTAGCTGGGACAGGGCAGGGCTACACCTTC. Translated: CASSVAGTGQGYTF.

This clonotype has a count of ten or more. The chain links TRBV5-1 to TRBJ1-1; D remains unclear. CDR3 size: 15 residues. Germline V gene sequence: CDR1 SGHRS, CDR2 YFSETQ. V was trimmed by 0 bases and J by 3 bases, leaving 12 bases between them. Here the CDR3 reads CASSLVEGGDTEAFF. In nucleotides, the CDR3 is TGCGCCAGCAGCTTGGTGGAGGGAGGAGACACTGAAGCTTTCTTT.

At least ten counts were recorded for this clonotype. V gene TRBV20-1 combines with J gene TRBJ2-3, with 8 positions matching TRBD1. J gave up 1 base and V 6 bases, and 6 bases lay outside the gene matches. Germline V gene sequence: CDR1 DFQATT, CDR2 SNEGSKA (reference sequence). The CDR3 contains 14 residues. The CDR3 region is CSALDRGGTDTQYF. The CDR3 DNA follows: TGCAGTGCCTTAGACAGGGGCGGCACAGATACGCAGTATTTT.

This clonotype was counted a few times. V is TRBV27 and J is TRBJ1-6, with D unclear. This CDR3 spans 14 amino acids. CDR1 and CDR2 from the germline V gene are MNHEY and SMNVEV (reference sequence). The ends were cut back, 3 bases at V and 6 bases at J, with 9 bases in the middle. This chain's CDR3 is CASSFPWGNSPLHF. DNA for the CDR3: TGTGCCAGCAGTTTCCCTTGGGGTAATTCACCCCTCCACTTT.

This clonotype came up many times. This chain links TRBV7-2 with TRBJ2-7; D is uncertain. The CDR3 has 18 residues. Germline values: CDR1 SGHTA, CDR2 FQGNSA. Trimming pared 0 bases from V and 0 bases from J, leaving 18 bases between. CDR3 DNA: TGTGCCAGCAGCTTAGCGCCGGCGACGCGGTCGAGCTCCTACGAGCAGTACTTC. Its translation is CASSLAPATRSSSYEQYF. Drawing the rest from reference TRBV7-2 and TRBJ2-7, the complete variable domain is GAGVSQSPSNKVTEKGKDVELRCDPISGHTALYWYRQSLGQGLEFLIYFQGNSAPDKSGLPSDRFSAERTGGSVSTLTIQRTQQEDSAVYLCASSLAPATRSSSYEQYFGPGTRLTVT.

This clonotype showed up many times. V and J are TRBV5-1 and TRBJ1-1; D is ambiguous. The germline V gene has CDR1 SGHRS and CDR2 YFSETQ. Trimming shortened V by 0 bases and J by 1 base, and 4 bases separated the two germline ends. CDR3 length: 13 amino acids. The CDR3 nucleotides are TGCGCCAGCAGCTTGGATTCGAACACTGAAGCTTTCTTT. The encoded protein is CASSLDSNTEAFF.